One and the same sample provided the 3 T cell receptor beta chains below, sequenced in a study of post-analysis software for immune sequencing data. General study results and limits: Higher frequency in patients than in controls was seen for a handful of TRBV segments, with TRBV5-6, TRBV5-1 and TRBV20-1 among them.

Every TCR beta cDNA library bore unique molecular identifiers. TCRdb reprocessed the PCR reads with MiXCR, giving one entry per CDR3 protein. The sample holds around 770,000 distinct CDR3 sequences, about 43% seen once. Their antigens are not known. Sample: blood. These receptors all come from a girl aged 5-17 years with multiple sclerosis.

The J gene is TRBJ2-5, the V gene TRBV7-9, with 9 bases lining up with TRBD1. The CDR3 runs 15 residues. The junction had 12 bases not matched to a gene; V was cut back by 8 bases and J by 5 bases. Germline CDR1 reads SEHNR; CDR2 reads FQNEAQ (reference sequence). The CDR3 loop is CASAPAGGQGETQYF. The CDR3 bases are TGTGCCAGCGCTCCAGCTGGGGGACAGGGTGAGACCCAGTACTTC.

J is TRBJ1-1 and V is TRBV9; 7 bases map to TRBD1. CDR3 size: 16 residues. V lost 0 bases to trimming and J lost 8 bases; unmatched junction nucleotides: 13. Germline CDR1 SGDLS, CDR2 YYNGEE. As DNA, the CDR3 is TGTGCCAGCAGCGTAGGATGGGGGACAGCCTCGGGGGAAGCTTTCTTT. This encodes CASSVGWGTASGEAFF.

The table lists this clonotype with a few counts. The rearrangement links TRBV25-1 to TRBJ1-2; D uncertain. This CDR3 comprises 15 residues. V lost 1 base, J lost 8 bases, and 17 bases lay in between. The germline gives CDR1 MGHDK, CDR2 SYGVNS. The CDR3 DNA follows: TGTGCCAGCAGTGAATTTAGCGGTGGGATAGGCGGCTACACCTTC. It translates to CASSEFSGGIGGYTF.